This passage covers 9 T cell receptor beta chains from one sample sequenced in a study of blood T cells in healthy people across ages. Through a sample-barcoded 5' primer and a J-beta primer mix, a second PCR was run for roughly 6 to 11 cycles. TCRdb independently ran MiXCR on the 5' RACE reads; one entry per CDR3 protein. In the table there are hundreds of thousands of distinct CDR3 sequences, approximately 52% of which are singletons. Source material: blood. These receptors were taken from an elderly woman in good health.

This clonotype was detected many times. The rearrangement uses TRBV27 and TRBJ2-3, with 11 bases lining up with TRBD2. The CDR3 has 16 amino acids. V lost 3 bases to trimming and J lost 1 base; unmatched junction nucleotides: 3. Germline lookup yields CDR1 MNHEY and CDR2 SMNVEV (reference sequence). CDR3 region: CASSFTSGGRTDTQYF. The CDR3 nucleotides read TGTGCCAGCAGTTTCACTAGCGGGGGACGCACAGATACGCAGTATTTT.

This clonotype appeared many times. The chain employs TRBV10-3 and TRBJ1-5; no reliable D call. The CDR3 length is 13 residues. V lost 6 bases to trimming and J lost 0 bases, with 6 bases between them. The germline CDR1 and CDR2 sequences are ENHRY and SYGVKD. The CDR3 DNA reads TGTGCCATCAGGGTGGATAGCAATCAGCCCCAGCATTTT. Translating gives CAIRVDSNQPQHF.

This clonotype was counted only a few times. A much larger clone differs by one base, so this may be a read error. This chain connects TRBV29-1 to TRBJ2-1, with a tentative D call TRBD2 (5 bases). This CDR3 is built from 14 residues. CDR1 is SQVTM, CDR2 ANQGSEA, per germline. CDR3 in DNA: TGCGGCGTTGTCCGAGGGCACGGCATGGCAGAGCAGTTCTTC. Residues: CGVVRGHGMAEQFF.

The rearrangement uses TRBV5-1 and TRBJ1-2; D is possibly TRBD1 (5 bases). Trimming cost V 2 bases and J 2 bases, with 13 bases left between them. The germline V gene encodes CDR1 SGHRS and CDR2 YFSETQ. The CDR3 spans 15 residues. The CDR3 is CASSLEGRGNYGYTF. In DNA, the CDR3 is TGCGCCAGCAGCTTAGAGGGACGGGGAAACTATGGCTACACCTTC. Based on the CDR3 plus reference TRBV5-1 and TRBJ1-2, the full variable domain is KAGVTQTPRYLIKTRGQQVTLSCSPISGHRSVSWYQQTPGQGLQFLFEYFSETQRNKGNFPGRFSGRQFSNSRSEMNVSTLELGDSALYLCASSLEGRGNYGYTFGSGTRLTVV.

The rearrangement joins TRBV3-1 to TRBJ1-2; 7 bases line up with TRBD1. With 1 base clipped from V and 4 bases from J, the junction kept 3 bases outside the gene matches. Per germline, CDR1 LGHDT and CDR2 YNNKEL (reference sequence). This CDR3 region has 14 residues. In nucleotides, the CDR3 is TGTGCCAGCAGCCAAGGGGACAGCTTCTATGGCTACACCTTC. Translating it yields CASSQGDSFYGYTF.

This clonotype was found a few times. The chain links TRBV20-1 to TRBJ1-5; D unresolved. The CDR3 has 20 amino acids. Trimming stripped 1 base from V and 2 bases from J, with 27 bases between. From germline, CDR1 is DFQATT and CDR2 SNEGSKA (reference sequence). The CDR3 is CSARGRNASHAARGNQPQHF. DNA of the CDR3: TGCAGTGCTAGAGGTCGAAACGCCAGCCATGCCGCTCGTGGCAATCAGCCCCAGCATTTT.

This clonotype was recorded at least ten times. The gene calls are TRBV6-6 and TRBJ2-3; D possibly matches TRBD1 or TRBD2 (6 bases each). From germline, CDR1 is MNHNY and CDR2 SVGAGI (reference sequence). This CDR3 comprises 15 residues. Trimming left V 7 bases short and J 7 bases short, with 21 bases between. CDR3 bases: TGTGCCAGCACTAACCCCAAGGGGGGTGAAAATACGCAGTATTTT. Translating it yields CASTNPKGGENTQYF.

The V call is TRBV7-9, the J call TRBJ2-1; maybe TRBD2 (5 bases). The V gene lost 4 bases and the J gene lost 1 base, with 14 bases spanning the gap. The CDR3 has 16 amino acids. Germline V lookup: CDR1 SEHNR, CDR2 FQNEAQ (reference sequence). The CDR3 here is CASSSWTGGSYNEQFF. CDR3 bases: TGTGCCAGCAGCTCCTGGACGGGCGGGTCCTACAATGAGCAGTTCTTC.

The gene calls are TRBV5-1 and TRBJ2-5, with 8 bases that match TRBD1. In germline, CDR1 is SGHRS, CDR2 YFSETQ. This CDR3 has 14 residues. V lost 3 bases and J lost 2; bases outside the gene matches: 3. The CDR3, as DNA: TGCGCCAGCAGCTCCGGGACAGGACAAGAGACCCAGTACTTC. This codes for CASSSGTGQETQYF.